This T cell receptor beta chain was sequenced for a study of T cell responses to AZD1222 COVID-19 vaccine. The table came from immunoSEQ multiplex PCR; TCRdb's copy has only in-frame clones and leaves some out. The sample has about 78,000 clones; 90% are singletons. Germline-derived CDR1 and CDR2 are LNHDA and SQIVND (reference sequence). V was pared by 5 bases and J by 2 bases, with 5 bases of the junction left unmatched. This CDR3 region has 14 residues. This receptor was taken from an adult who received the AZD1222 COVID-19 vaccine. The sample here was peripheral blood, taken 28 days after the second AZD1222 dose. This chain uses TRBV19 with TRBJ2-7; TRBD2 agrees at 8 bases. The DNA for the CDR3 is TGTGCCAGTAGTGGCACTAGCGGAACCTACGAGCAGTACTTC. Amino acids: CASSGTSGTYEQYF.